This T cell receptor (beta chain) was sequenced for a study of cytomegalovirus exposure and HLA in healthy donors. Study-wide context: The early release's HLA-typed donors yielded about 85 million unique TCRs. Points from the study as a whole: What was likely a sequencing artifact was a cluster of highly shared sequence variants. For most subjects, TCR beta sequences were reported to predict HLA-A and HLA-B alleles with accuracy.

CDR1 and CDR2 from the germline V gene are SGHNT and YYREEE (reference sequence). CDR3 length equals 17 residues. V trimming: 3 bases; J trimming: 0 bases; junction bases outside the gene matches: 8. With regard to this clone: Antigen: not known.

Both 60 Vbeta primers and 13 Jbeta primers went into the PCR. Repertoires were generated with immunoSEQ multiplex PCR, while TCRdb's copy carries only in-frame clones and drops some. The sample yields 180,000 or so clones, 70% to 85% seen once. The sequenced sample consisted of PBMCs. This rearrangement joins TRBV5-4 to TRBJ2-2; 7 bases line up with TRBD2. The sequence came from a man between 18 and 29 years old in good health and CMV-seronegative. The CDR3 spells CASSSQGGRPNTGELFF. In nucleotides, the CDR3 is TGTGCCAGCAGCTCCCAGGGAGGGCGGCCGAACACCGGGGAGCTGTTTTTT.